One and the same sample provided the 17 T cell receptor beta chains below, sequenced in a study of blood T cell repertoires in COVID-19. TCRdb's table, derived via immunoSEQ multiplex PCR, lists solely in-frame clones and lacks some. The sample shows about 160,000 clones, around 82% of them seen only once. The sequencing input was peripheral blood. These receptors came from a woman between 40 and 55 years old with COVID-19, enrolled during active disease.

The chain joins TRBV5-5 to TRBJ2-4; perhaps TRBD2 as D (6 bases). This CDR3 comprises 14 residues. Trimming stripped 5 bases from V and 0 bases from J, with 9 bases between. Per the germline V gene, CDR1 is SGHKS and CDR2 is YYEKEE (reference sequence). The CDR3 loop reads CASSAGLAKNIQYF. The CDR3 DNA sequence: TGTGCCAGCAGTGCGGGGCTAGCCAAAAACATTCAGTACTTC.

This chain uses TRBV30 with TRBJ1-2; 7 nucleotides align to TRBD1. The CDR3 is 11 amino acids. The trim removed 8 bases at V and 5 bases at J, leaving 5 bases unmatched. Germline values: CDR1 GTSNPN, CDR2 SVGIG (reference sequence). CDR3 bases: TGTGCCCAGGGACAGATTTATGGCTACACCTTC. Protein sequence: CAQGQIYGYTF.

Written as DNA, the CDR3 is TGTGCCAGTTATGCCGGTCCTAATTCACCCCTCCACTTT. It yields the protein CASYAGPNSPLHF. The chain has TRBV28 and TRBJ1-6; D remains unclear. The germline CDR1 and CDR2 sequences are MDHEN and SYDVKM. The CDR3 is 13 residues long. Trimming removed 9 bases at V and 6 bases at J, with 12 bases between.

The chain recombines TRBV13 with TRBJ2-5, with 8 nucleotides matching TRBD1. Germline values: CDR1 PRHDT, CDR2 FYEKMQ (reference sequence). The CDR3 runs to 14 residues. V shed 2 bases, J shed 1 base, and the junction held 0 bases outside the gene matches. As DNA, the CDR3 is TGTGCCAGCAGCTTACAGGGGGCCCAAGAGACCCAGTACTTC. It specifies CASSLQGAQETQYF.

The rearrangement links TRBV7-9 to TRBJ2-1; 10 bases are shared with TRBD2. The CDR3 is 17 residues long. The V segment lost 0 bases and the J segment 6 bases; nucleotides outside the gene matches: 8. Germline CDR1 SEHNR, CDR2 FQNEAQ (reference sequence). This chain's CDR3 is CASSLALRLAGINEQFF. CDR3 nucleotides: TGTGCCAGCAGCTTAGCGCTTCGACTAGCGGGTATCAATGAGCAGTTCTTC.

The V gene is TRBV4-2, the J gene TRBJ2-5; 13 positions match TRBD2. Germline CDR1 is LGHNA and CDR2 is YNFKEQ. The trim removed 1 base at V and 3 bases at J, leaving 2 bases unmatched. CDR3 length equals 16 residues. Written as DNA, the CDR3 is TGTGCCAGCAGCCAAGGAACTAGCGGGAGGGAAGAGACCCAGTACTTC. It is translated as CASSQGTSGREETQYF.

This chain joins TRBV30 and TRBJ1-5, with 8 positions matching TRBD1. Germline CDR1 GTSNPN, CDR2 SVGIG (reference sequence). Trimming at V came to 4 bases and at J to 9 bases, leaving 5 bases not matched to a gene. This CDR3 comprises 12 residues. CDR3 DNA sequence: TGTGCCTGGAATCCACAGGGGGGGCCCCAGCATTTT. Translated: CAWNPQGGPQHF.

This rearrangement joins TRBV14 to TRBJ2-3, with 10 bases identical to TRBD2. CDR3 length equals 14 residues. CDR1 is SGHDN and CDR2 is FVKESK in the germline V gene. V lost 4 bases to trimming and J lost 6 bases; unmatched junction nucleotides: 4. The CDR3 spells CASSRGLAADTQYF. The CDR3 nucleotides read TGTGCCAGCAGCCGAGGACTAGCGGCCGATACGCAGTATTTT.

The chain employs TRBV5-1 and TRBJ2-1; 7 nucleotides agree with TRBD2. J gave up 0 bases and V 9 bases, and 9 bases lay outside the gene matches. The germline CDR1 and CDR2 sequences are SGHRS and YFSETQ. The CDR3 runs to 15 residues. CDR3 in amino acids: CANIMGLSSYNEQFF. For the CDR3, the DNA is TGCGCCAACATTATGGGACTAAGCTCCTACAATGAGCAGTTCTTC.

The sample holds a few counts of this clone. This chain uses TRBV27 with TRBJ2-2, with a tentative D call TRBD2 (5 bases). The length of the CDR3 is 15 residues. Between the trimmed V and J ends, which lost 6 bases and 0 bases, there was a span of 11 bases. Germline CDR1 MNHEY, CDR2 SMNVEV (reference sequence). The CDR3, as DNA: TGTGCCAGCAGGACAACCGGGACGAACACCGGGGAGCTGTTTTTT. Residues: CASRTTGTNTGELFF.

A remark on this clone: This clone may be a read error of a much larger clone one base away. This chain uses TRBV19 with TRBJ1-3; no firm D call. CDR1 and CDR2 (germline): LNHDA, SQIVND (reference sequence). V lost 9 bases and J 0 bases, leaving 9 bases between the germline ends. The CDR3 spans 13 residues. The chain's CDR3 is CASSEDSGNTIYF. The CDR3 DNA reads as TGTGCCAGCAGCGAGGACTCTGGAAACACCATATATTTT.

This chain uses TRBV6-5 with TRBJ1-5, with 7 bases aligning to TRBD1. Looked up from germline, CDR1 is MNHEY and CDR2 is SVGAGI. V gave up 5 bases and J gave up 7 bases; unmatched junction bases: 5. The CDR3 contains 13 residues. The CDR3 protein is CASSRDSRQPQHF. The CDR3 DNA is TGTGCCAGCAGTCGGGACAGCAGGCAGCCCCAGCATTTT.

The chain links TRBV2 to TRBJ2-1, with TRBD1 matching 7 bases. The CDR3 runs to 14 residues. Germline V gene data show CDR1 as SNHLY and CDR2 as FYNNEI. V was pared by 7 bases and J by 5 bases, with 8 bases of the junction left unmatched. The CDR3 sequence is CASNTVDRNNEQFF. The CDR3 nucleotides read TGTGCCAGCAATACGGTGGACAGGAACAATGAGCAGTTCTTC.

J is TRBJ2-5 and V is TRBV5-4, with 11 bases matching TRBD1. This CDR3 region has 16 residues. CDR1 SGHNT and CDR2 YYREEE come from the germline V gene (reference sequence). J gave up 4 bases and V 2 bases, and 7 bases lay outside the gene matches. The CDR3 spells CASSFSAGTGGETQYF. CDR3 in DNA: TGTGCCAGCAGCTTTTCAGCCGGGACAGGGGGAGAGACCCAGTACTTC.

The chain links TRBV7-8 to TRBJ2-7; 8 nucleotides agree with TRBD2. The V segment lost 2 bases and the J segment 3 bases; nucleotides outside the gene matches: 18. Germline V gene sequence: CDR1 SGHVS, CDR2 FQNEAQ. CDR3 size: 19 residues. The CDR3 is CASSLYRGGSYFLDYEQYV. The DNA of the CDR3 is TGTGCCAGCAGCTTATATCGGGGGGGCTCCTACTTCTTAGACTACGAGCAGTACGTC.

This clone has just one count. The chain combines TRBV28 with TRBJ2-2; D call uncertain. Germline CDR1 MDHEN, CDR2 SYDVKM. The CDR3 sequence is 14 residues long. V was cut by 2 bases and J by 6 bases, with 10 bases left in between. CDR3 sequence: CASSLREPPGELFF. CDR3 sequence (DNA): TGTGCCAGCAGTTTACGAGAGCCCCCCGGGGAGCTGTTTTTT.

This sequence joins TRBV11-2 and TRBJ2-3; 7 positions match TRBD1. The CDR3 is 18 residues long. Germline CDR1 SGHAT, CDR2 FQNNGV. V lost 0 bases and J lost 0; bases outside the gene matches: 9. In DNA, the CDR3 is TGTGCCAGCAGCTTAGACCCTAGGGGGCTAGTGAGCACAGATACGCAGTATTTT. It is translated as CASSLDPRGLVSTDTQYF.